A single sample gave rise to the 10 T cell receptor beta chains below, sequenced in a study of cytotoxic CD8 clonotypes in ibrutinib-treated CLL. Here immunoSEQ multiplex PCR was the method, and the copy in TCRdb shows in-frame clones only, minus some. The sample yields 270,000 or so clones, around 77% seen once. The sequences come from PBMCs, collected at disease progression, from a patient treated with ibrutinib. The receptors derive from a human donor with chronic lymphocytic leukemia.

J is TRBJ2-5 and V is TRBV9, with D tentatively TRBD1 (6 bases). CDR1 SGDLS and CDR2 YYNGEE come from the germline V gene. The CDR3 is made up of 15 amino acids. The V gene lost 0 bases and the J gene lost 4 bases, with 13 bases spanning the gap. CDR3 sequence: CASSVGSGDGETQYF. The CDR3 nucleotides read TGTGCCAGCAGCGTAGGTTCAGGGGATGGAGAGACCCAGTACTTC.

The genes are TRBV7-2 and TRBJ1-5, with TRBD1 identical over 9 bases. CDR3 size: 17 residues. V shed 2 bases and J 5 bases; nucleotides not matched to a gene: 10. Germline V gene data show CDR1 as SGHTA and CDR2 as FQGNSA. The CDR3 sequence: CASSLRGTGFVDQPQHF. CDR3 in DNA: TGTGCCAGCAGCTTAAGGGGGACAGGGTTTGTGGATCAGCCCCAGCATTTT.

The genes are TRBV5-1 and TRBJ2-4; TRBD1 matches at 7 bases. Germline CDR1 SGHRS, CDR2 YFSETQ. The CDR3 sequence is 17 residues long. V lost 4 bases and J lost 1; bases outside the gene matches: 11. The CDR3 nucleotides are TGCGCCAGCAGCCGTACGGGACAGCGTTGGGCCAAAAACATTCAGTACTTC. Translated, it gives CASSRTGQRWAKNIQYF.

This clone has only one observation. The V and J genes are TRBV7-8 and TRBJ2-7; D is uncertain. The CDR3 loop spans 13 amino acids. The germline CDR1 and CDR2 sequences are SGHVS and FQNEAQ. Between the trimmed V and J ends, which lost 8 bases and 1 base, there was a span of 12 bases. The CDR3 sequence is CASLVQGSYEQYF. The CDR3 DNA reads as TGTGCCAGCTTGGTACAAGGTTCCTACGAGCAGTACTTC.

In this sample, this clone turned up a few times. The rearrangement uses TRBV2 and TRBJ1-2; the D gene is possibly TRBD1 (6 bases). Trimming cost V 4 bases and J 5 bases, with 8 bases left between them. The germline CDR1 and CDR2 sequences are SNHLY and FYNNEI. The CDR3 covers 12 residues. The CDR3 nucleotides read TGTGCCAGCAGTGGGACAGTATATGGCTACACCTTC. It codes for CASSGTVYGYTF.

The rearrangement joins TRBV5-4 to TRBJ2-7; D uncertain. There are 14 residues in the CDR3. With 2 bases removed from V and 3 bases from J, the gap between germline ends came to 12 bases. CDR1 and CDR2 (germline): SGHNT, YYREEE (reference sequence). This chain's CDR3 is CASSFGVRSYEQYF. The CDR3 DNA reads as TGTGCCAGCAGCTTTGGTGTACGCAGCTACGAGCAGTACTTC.

The V call is TRBV4-1, the J call TRBJ1-5, with 7 bases fitting TRBD1. V trimming: 3 bases; J trimming: 0 bases; junction bases outside the gene matches: 2. In germline, CDR1 is MGHRA, CDR2 YSYEKL. CDR3 length: 15 residues. CDR3 loop: CASSQRDSSNQPQHF. CDR3 nucleotide sequence: TGCGCCAGCAGCCAGAGGGACAGTAGCAATCAGCCCCAGCATTTT.

The rearrangement uses TRBV10-1 and TRBJ2-4, with 7 bases that match TRBD1. V was clipped by 0 bases and J by 6 bases; unmatched bases: 11. The V gene's germline CDR1 is WNHNN and CDR2 SYGVQD (reference sequence). This CDR3 spans 17 amino acids. The CDR3 bases are TGCGCCAGCAGTGAGTCGGGTACAGGGGCGCCGGGAAACATTCAGTACTTC. This sequence encodes CASSESGTGAPGNIQYF.

The chain couples TRBV9 to TRBJ2-3; D ambiguous. The CDR3 extends over 14 amino acids. The V and J ends lost 3 bases and 1 base respectively, with 9 bases between them. Per the germline V gene, CDR1 is SGDLS and CDR2 is YYNGEE. The chain's CDR3 is CASSGSWGTDTQYF. The CDR3 bases are TGTGCCAGCAGCGGATCCTGGGGCACAGATACGCAGTATTTT.

In DNA form, the CDR3 reads TGTGCCAGCAGTGAACGGCTAGCGGGGGGCTCGGCCGAGCAGTACTTC. It codes for CASSERLAGGSAEQYF. The rearrangement links TRBV2 to TRBJ2-7; TRBD2 matches 11 bases. Germline V gene sequence: CDR1 SNHLY, CDR2 FYNNEI. V shed 2 bases and J 6 bases; nucleotides not matched to a gene: 9. The CDR3 consists of 16 residues. The variable domain in full, completed from reference TRBV2 and TRBJ2-7, reads EPEVTQTPSHQVTQMGQEVILRCVPISNHLYFYWYRQILGQKVEFLVSFYNNEISEKSEIFDDQFSVERPDGSNFTLKIRSTKLEDSAMYFCASSERLAGGSAEQYFGPGTRLTVT.